The sequence of this T cell receptor (beta chain) was determined in a study of cytomegalovirus exposure and HLA in healthy donors. The PCR ran on 60 Vbeta and 13 Jbeta primers. Clones were read by immunoSEQ multiplex PCR, and TCRdb kept only the in-frame ones, dropping some. The sample lists around 58,000 clones, about 77% occurring once. The germline V gene has CDR1 SEHNR and CDR2 FQNEAQ (reference sequence). The CDR3 length is 15 residues. The V and J ends lost 5 bases and 5 bases, in that order; junction bases with no gene match: 10. The V and J genes are TRBV7-9 and TRBJ2-5; 8 bases map to TRBD1. The sample taken for sequencing was PBMCs. The source is a female donor in good health and CMV-seronegative. The CDR3 protein is CASSTLTGVGETQYF. For the CDR3, the DNA is TGTGCCAGCAGCACCTTGACAGGGGTTGGGGAGACCCAGTACTTC.